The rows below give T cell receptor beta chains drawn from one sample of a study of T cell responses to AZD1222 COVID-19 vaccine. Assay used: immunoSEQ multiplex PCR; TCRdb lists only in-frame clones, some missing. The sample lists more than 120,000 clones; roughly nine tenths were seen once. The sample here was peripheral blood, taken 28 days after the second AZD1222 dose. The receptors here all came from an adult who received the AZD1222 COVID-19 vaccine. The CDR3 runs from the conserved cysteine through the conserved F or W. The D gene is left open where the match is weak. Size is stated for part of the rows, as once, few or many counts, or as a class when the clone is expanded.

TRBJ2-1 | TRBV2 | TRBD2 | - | TGTGCCAGCCGGGGACTAGCGGGAGTCAATGAGCAGTTCTTC | CASRGLAGVNEQFF
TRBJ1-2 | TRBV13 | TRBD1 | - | TGTGCCAGCAGCTTAGTAGGGGGCACTGATGGCTACACCTTC | CASSLVGGTDGYTF
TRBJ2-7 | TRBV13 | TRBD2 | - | TGTGCCAGCAGCTCAACGACTAGCGGGACTCTCTACGAGCAGTACTTC | CASSSTTSGTLYEQYF
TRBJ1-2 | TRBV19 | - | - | TGTGCCAGTAGCCGTACAGGATCTAACTATGGCTACACCTTC | CASSRTGSNYGYTF
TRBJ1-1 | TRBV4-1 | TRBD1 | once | TGCGCCAGCAGCCCCACCGGGACAGGCTCTAACACTGAAGCTTTCTTT | CASSPTGTGSNTEAFF
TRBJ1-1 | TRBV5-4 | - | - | TGTGCCAGCAGCTTTGAGGTCTCGGGCACTGAAGCTTTCTTT | CASSFEVSGTEAFF
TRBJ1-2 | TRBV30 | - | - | TGTGCTGCCTATGGCTACACCTTC | CAAYGYTF
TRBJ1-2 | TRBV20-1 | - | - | TGCAGTGCTAGTAGTACAGGCACTTATGGCTACACCTTC | CSASSTGTYGYTF
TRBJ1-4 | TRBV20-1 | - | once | TGCAGTGCTAGAGTCGTGGAAAAACTGTTTTTT | CSARVVEKLFF
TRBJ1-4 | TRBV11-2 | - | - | TGTGCCAGCAGCCCGTTCCCCATAGGCGGCCGGCCTAATGAAAAACTGTTTTTT | CASSPFPIGGRPNEKLFF
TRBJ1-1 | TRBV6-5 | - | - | TGTGCCAGCAGTTACCGGGGCGGGAACACTGAAGCTTTCTTT | CASSYRGGNTEAFF
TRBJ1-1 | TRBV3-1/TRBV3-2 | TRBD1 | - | TGTGCCAGCAGCCAAGTAAGGGGACAGGAAGCTTTCTTT | CASSQVRGQEAFF
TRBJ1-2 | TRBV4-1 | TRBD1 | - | TGCGCCAGCAGCCACCAGGGGGTTAAAGATGGCTACACCTTC | CASSHQGVKDGYTF
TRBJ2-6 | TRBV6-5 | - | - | TGTGCCAGCAGTTACGAGGGCTCTGGGGCCAACGTCCTGACTTTC | CASSYEGSGANVLTF
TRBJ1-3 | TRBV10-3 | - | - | TGTGCCATCAGTGGAGGGCTGAACTCTGGAAACACCATATATTTT | CAISGGLNSGNTIYF
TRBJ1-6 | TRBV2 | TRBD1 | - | TGTGCCAGCAGCCCCATCCGGACAGGTGAATCTTCACCCCTCCACTTT | CASSPIRTGESSPLHF
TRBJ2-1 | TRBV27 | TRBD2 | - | TGTGCCAGCAGCTTTAGCGGGAGAGGGGGCAATGAGCAGTTCTTC | CASSFSGRGGNEQFF